Listed below are T cell receptor beta chains from one sample, sequenced in a study of shared clonotypes between healthy human individuals. The method was immunoSEQ multiplex PCR; TCRdb's version includes in-frame clones alone and lacks a portion of them. This sample yields approximately 740,000 clones, of which approximately 92% are seen a single time; around 24% belongs to the top ten. Sequencing was done on a sample of naive CD8+ T cells sorted from blood. The receptors shown here come from a man under 40 in good health. Both conserved end residues are part of each CDR3. The D gene is left open where the match is weak. Expanded clones get a size class; other rows say once, few or many, or leave the size out.

v_gene	j_gene	d_gene	abundance	CDR3nt	CDR3aa
TRBV9	TRBJ2-5	.	.	TGTGCCAGCAACCCCGGGACACTCCAAGAGACCCAGTACTTC	CASNPGTLQETQYF
TRBV28	TRBJ1-5	.	.	TGTGCCAGCAGTTTATTTGCAGGGAGCAATCAGCCCCAGCATTTT	CASSLFAGSNQPQHF
TRBV10-2	TRBJ2-7	.	.	TGCGCCAGCAGTGTCGGGGCCTCCTACGAGCAGTACTTC	CASSVGASYEQYF
TRBV10-3	TRBJ1-4	TRBD1	.	TGTGCCATCAGTACCGGGGAGTTACAGGGGTTTCATGAAAAACTGTTTTTT	CAISTGELQGFHEKLFF
TRBV27	TRBJ2-7	.	.	TGTGCCAGCAGTTTAGCGGACGGCTACGAGCAGTACTTC	CASSLADGYEQYF
TRBV28	TRBJ2-7	TRBD1	.	TGTGCCAGCAGTTTGGGACAGGGGCTACACGAGCAGTACTTC	CASSLGQGLHEQYF
TRBV29-1	TRBJ2-1	TRBD2	.	TGCAGCGTTGTAACTAGCGGGAGTTGGAGCTCCTACAATGAGCAGTTCTTC	CSVVTSGSWSSYNEQFF
TRBV30	TRBJ2-7	.	.	TGTGCCTGGAGCATCTACAGCTACGAGCAGTACTTC	CAWSIYSYEQYF
TRBV29-1	TRBJ2-7	TRBD2	.	TGCAGCGTTGAGAGTCTCGCGGGAGGGCCGTATGGCGAGCAGTACTTC	CSVESLAGGPYGEQYF
TRBV7-6	TRBJ2-7	TRBD2	.	TGTGCCAGCAGCCCGGGGACTAGCGGCTACGAGCAGTACTTC	CASSPGTSGYEQYF
TRBV4-1	TRBJ1-4	.	.	TGCGCCAGCAGCTTTTTGAGGGTAGGGGCTACAACTAATGAAAAACTGTTTTTT	CASSFLRVGATTNEKLFF
TRBV7-9	TRBJ1-1	.	.	TGTGCCAGCAGGGCGTCGTACACTGAAGCTTTCTTT	CASRASYTEAFF
TRBV11-2	TRBJ2-1	.	.	TGTGCCAGCAGCTTAAAGGGTGCAGGGGGGCGCGGAGAGCAGTTCTTC	CASSLKGAGGRGEQFF
TRBV28	TRBJ2-7	.	.	TGTGCCAGCAGTCCTTTGTACGAGCAGTACTTC	CASSPLYEQYF
TRBV7-8	TRBJ1-5	.	.	TGTGCCAGCAGCTTAGGTCAGAGCAATCAGCCCCAGCATTTT	CASSLGQSNQPQHF
TRBV4-1	TRBJ2-1	.	.	TGCGCCAGCAGCCAAGGTGTGGGGGTCTACAATGAGCAGTTCTTC	CASSQGVGVYNEQFF
TRBV7-9	TRBJ1-2	TRBD1	.	TGTGCCAGCAGCCGCCCCGGGACAGGGACCAACTATGGCTACACCTTC	CASSRPGTGTNYGYTF
TRBV5-1	TRBJ2-7	.	.	TGCGCCAGCAGCTTGATCCAGGGAGGTGAGCAGTACTTC	CASSLIQGGEQYF
TRBV28	TRBJ1-5	.	few	TGTGCCAGCAATCCGGGCATCCTCGCTTTGCCCCAGCATTTT	CASNPGILALPQHF
TRBV30	TRBJ1-4	.	.	TGTGCCTGGACGGTAGGGGACCCGGAAAAACTGTTTTTT	CAWTVGDPEKLFF
TRBV5-6	TRBJ1-1	.	.	TGTGCCAGCAGCCCGGTAGGGAGCCGCGCTGAAGCTTTCTTT	CASSPVGSRAEAFF
TRBV29-1	TRBJ2-2	.	.	TGCAGCGTGGGGGGTTACGGGACGAACACCGGGGAGCTGTTTTTT	CSVGGYGTNTGELFF
TRBV6-5	TRBJ2-7	.	.	TGTGCCAGCAGTTACCGAGGGTCCTACGAGCAGTACTTC	CASSYRGSYEQYF
TRBV7-3	TRBJ2-2	.	.	TGTGCCAGCAGCCATAACCCCTCCGGGGAGCTGTTTTTT	CASSHNPSGELFF
TRBV7-8	TRBJ2-7	TRBD1	.	TGTGCCAGCAGCCTTCCCTTGGGACAGGGGTTCCGGAACGAGCAGTACTTC	CASSLPLGQGFRNEQYF
TRBV5-4	TRBJ2-1	.	.	TGTGCCAGCAGCTTGGCCCCTTCCTACAATGAGCAGTTCTTC	CASSLAPSYNEQFF
TRBV15	TRBJ2-5	TRBD1	.	TGTGCCACCAGCTACTGGGACAGGGTACGGGAGACCCAGTACTTC	CATSYWDRVRETQYF
TRBV7-9	TRBJ2-1	TRBD2	.	TGTGCCAGCAGCCCCCCTCCCGGACTAGCGGGAGGGCCGGGCAATGAGCAGTTCTTC	CASSPPPGLAGGPGNEQFF
TRBV6-5	TRBJ2-7	.	once	TGTGCCAGCAGTTACTCTCTGGAGAGCTCCTACGAGCAGTACTTC	CASSYSLESSYEQYF
TRBV5-1	TRBJ2-1	.	.	TGCGCCAGCAGCTTGTTCGAGGGGATTGTAGGGAGTACCTCCTACAATGAGCAGTTCTTC	CASSLFEGIVGSTSYNEQFF
TRBV5-4	TRBJ2-2	TRBD2	.	TGTGCCGGAGAAACCGGGACTAGCGGGAGGGGGGACACCGGGGAGCTGTTTTTT	CAGETGTSGRGDTGELFF
TRBV6-1	TRBJ1-5	TRBD1	once	TGTGCCAGCAGTGAGCCGCAGGGGGAGAATCAGCCCCAGCATTTT	CASSEPQGENQPQHF
TRBV9	TRBJ2-1	.	.	TGTGCCAGCAGCGACGACAGGAGCTCCTACAATGAGCAGTTCTTC	CASSDDRSSYNEQFF
TRBV7-9	TRBJ2-7	TRBD2	few	TGTGCCAGCAGCTTAGGACTAGGGACTACCAGCTCCTACGAGCAGTACTTC	CASSLGLGTTSSYEQYF
TRBV27	TRBJ1-5	.	.	TGTGCCAGCAGTTTTCGGGGGGAAGTTCAGCCCCAGCATTTT	CASSFRGEVQPQHF
TRBV10-1	TRBJ2-7	TRBD1	.	TGCGCCAGCAGTCCCGGGACAGGGAACTACGAGCAGTACTTC	CASSPGTGNYEQYF
TRBV19	TRBJ1-5	.	.	TGTGCCAGTAGTATTCTGCCAGGGGATAGCAATCAGCCCCAGCATTTT	CASSILPGDSNQPQHF
TRBV27	TRBJ2-2	TRBD1	.	TGTGCCAGCAGTTTTGACAGGGAGCACACCGGGGAGCTGTTTTTT	CASSFDREHTGELFF
TRBV11-2	TRBJ1-1	.	.	TGTGCCACACGGAGGGGACAGAACACTGAAGCTTTCTTT	CATRRGQNTEAFF
TRBV4-1	TRBJ1-1	TRBD1	.	TGCGCCAGCGGACAGGGGGTTTGGACTGAAGCTTTCTTT	CASGQGVWTEAFF
TRBV14	TRBJ2-3	.	.	TGTGCCAGCAGCCAAGGTTTAGGGAAGACAGATACGCAGTATTTT	CASSQGLGKTDTQYF
TRBV29-1	TRBJ2-7	.	once	TGCAGCGTCCGTACGACCGGACCAGAGCAGTACTTC	CSVRTTGPEQYF
TRBV5-5	TRBJ2-1	.	.	TGTGCCAGCAGCTTGGGGGAGAACAATGAGCAGTTCTTC	CASSLGENNEQFF
TRBV5-1	TRBJ2-7	TRBD1	.	TGCGCCAGCAGCTTGGGGACAGGGGGCTTCTACGAGCAGTACTTC	CASSLGTGGFYEQYF
TRBV28	TRBJ2-7	.	.	TGTGCCAGCCGCCTTCTCGGGGATCCGGGGGGCGCCTACGAGCAGTACTTC	CASRLLGDPGGAYEQYF
TRBV9	TRBJ1-1	.	.	TGTGCCAGCAGCTCCCAAAACACTGAAGCTTTCTTT	CASSSQNTEAFF
TRBV7-2	TRBJ1-1	.	.	TGTGCCAGCAGCTCCATTAGACCAATCGGGTGGACTGAAGCTTTCTTT	CASSSIRPIGWTEAFF
TRBV13	TRBJ2-7	.	.	TGTGCCAGCAGCCCATCACTGGACAGAGGGTCCTACGAGCAGTACTTC	CASSPSLDRGSYEQYF
TRBV7-9	TRBJ2-5	.	.	TGTGCCAGCAGCTTAGGACGGGTGGGGCAGCGAGAGACCCAGTACTTC	CASSLGRVGQRETQYF
TRBV7-6	TRBJ2-4	.	.	TGTGCCAGCAGCTTAGGGGGCAGGGTTGACATTCAGTACTTC	CASSLGGRVDIQYF
TRBV4-3	TRBJ2-2	.	.	TGCGCCAGCAGCCAAGATCTAAAGGGCCTCGGCGGGGAGCTGTTTTTT	CASSQDLKGLGGELFF
TRBV6-5	TRBJ1-5	.	.	TGTGCCAGCAGTTACTCTAGGAGATCCAATCAGCCCCAGCATTTT	CASSYSRRSNQPQHF
TRBV18	TRBJ2-1	.	.	TGTGCCAGCTCACTGGGCCCAGGGGTCGATGAGCAGTTCTTC	CASSLGPGVDEQFF
TRBV18	TRBJ1-1	.	.	TGTGCCAGCTCACCAGGGGGGGGATTTTCGGTGGTGAACACTGAAGCTTTCTTT	CASSPGGGFSVVNTEAFF